These 4 T cell receptor beta chains share one sample of origin, sequenced in a study of T cell responses to AZD1222 COVID-19 vaccine. Assay: immunoSEQ multiplex PCR; the TCRdb copy retains only in-frame clones and omits some. The sample has some 110,000 clones, about 94% seen once; the top ten hold approximately 4.7%. The sequences come from peripheral blood, collected on day 0 of AZD1222 vaccination. These receptors originate from an adult in good health.

This chain joins TRBV28 and TRBJ2-3, with D possibly being TRBD2 (7 bases). Deletions cut 10 bases from V and 7 bases from J, with 24 bases between. Germline CDR1 is MDHEN and CDR2 is SYDVKM. The CDR3 sequence is 15 residues long. The CDR3 loop reads CATDPGGPGPYTQYF. The CDR3 DNA reads as TGTGCCACTGATCCCGGGGGGCCTGGTCCCTATACGCAGTATTTT.

The J gene is TRBJ2-1, the V gene TRBV9; 7 bases map to TRBD2. The CDR3 contains 14 residues. Germline V CDR1 and CDR2: SGDLS, YYNGEE. V lost 0 bases, J lost 9 bases, and 6 bases stayed unmatched. The CDR3 is CASSVESGKGEQFF. In nucleotides, the CDR3 is TGTGCCAGCAGCGTAGAAAGCGGGAAAGGTGAGCAGTTCTTC.

The rearrangement uses TRBV5-1 and TRBJ2-7; 7 nucleotides match TRBD2. The germline V gene encodes CDR1 SGHRS and CDR2 YFSETQ. V trimming: 0 bases; J trimming: 3 bases; junction bases outside the gene matches: 3. The CDR3 has 14 residues. The CDR3 protein is CASSLGLAVYEQYF. The CDR3 DNA reads as TGCGCCAGCAGCTTGGGACTAGCCGTCTACGAGCAGTACTTC.

V is TRBV19 and J is TRBJ1-1, with 8 nucleotides matching TRBD1. The junction had 12 bases not matched to a gene; V was cut back by 5 bases and J by 1 base. The CDR3 contains 17 residues. CDR1 LNHDA and CDR2 SQIVND come from the germline V gene (reference sequence). The CDR3: CASSWRTGKEWNTEAFF. DNA of the CDR3: TGTGCCAGTAGTTGGAGGACAGGGAAAGAATGGAACACTGAAGCTTTCTTT. Supplemented by reference TRBV19 and TRBJ1-1, the full variable domain reads DGGITQSPKYLFRKEGQNVTLSCEQNLNHDAMYWYRQDPGQGLRLIYYSQIVNDFQKGDIAEGYSVSREKKESFPLTVTSAQKNPTAFYLCASSWRTGKEWNTEAFFGQGTRLTVV.